The clone carrying this T cell receptor (beta chain) has more than one count but fewer than ten. The antigen is unknown. Trimming pared 6 bases from V and 2 bases from J, leaving 16 bases between. The CDR3 runs 16 residues. The V gene's germline CDR1 is SNHLY and CDR2 FYNNEI. This record belongs to a study of Ad26.COV2.S vaccination and SARS-CoV-2 variants. Study-wide context: Ad26.COV2.S given intramuscularly, once or twice 56 days apart. Study-wide points: There was a possibility that the TCR breadth and depth analyses underestimated total T cell responses. Participants given vaccine showed non-spike TCR breadth similar to that of placebo recipients.

As to treatment: around 19 received Ad26.COV2.S at low or high dose, single or two shots; roughly five received placebo; per-sample allocation not given. Each sample was drawn 63 days after the first injection (of vaccine or placebo). Adults aged 18-55 years in Boston included the donor. Here immunoSEQ multiplex PCR was the method, and the copy in TCRdb shows in-frame clones only, minus some. This table holds around 300,000 clones, approximately 90% found once. The chain employs TRBV2 and TRBJ2-2; D may be TRBD2 (5 bases). The clonotype originates from a person between 18 and 65 years old who received the Ad26.COV2.S COVID-19 vaccine or a placebo. The source was peripheral blood, collected in a trial of Ad26.COV2.S vaccine versus placebo. CDR3 coding DNA: TGTGCCAGCAGAGCGCGAGGGTATGATAACACCGGGGAGCTGTTTTTT. Its protein product is CASRARGYDNTGELFF.